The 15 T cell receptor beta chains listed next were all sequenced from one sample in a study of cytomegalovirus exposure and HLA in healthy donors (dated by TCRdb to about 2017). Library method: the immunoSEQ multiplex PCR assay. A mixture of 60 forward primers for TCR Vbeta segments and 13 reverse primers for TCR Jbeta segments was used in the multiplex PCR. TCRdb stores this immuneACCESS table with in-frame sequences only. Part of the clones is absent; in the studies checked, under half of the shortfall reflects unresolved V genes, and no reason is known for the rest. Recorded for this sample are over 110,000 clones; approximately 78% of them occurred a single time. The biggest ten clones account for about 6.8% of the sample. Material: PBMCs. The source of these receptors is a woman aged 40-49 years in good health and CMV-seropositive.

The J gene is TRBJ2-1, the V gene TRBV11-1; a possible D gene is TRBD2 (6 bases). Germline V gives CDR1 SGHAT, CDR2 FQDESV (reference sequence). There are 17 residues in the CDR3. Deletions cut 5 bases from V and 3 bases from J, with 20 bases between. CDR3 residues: CASSTTRRERRYNEQFF. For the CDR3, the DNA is TGTGCCAGCAGCACTACTCGGCGGGAAAGGCGCTACAATGAGCAGTTCTTC.

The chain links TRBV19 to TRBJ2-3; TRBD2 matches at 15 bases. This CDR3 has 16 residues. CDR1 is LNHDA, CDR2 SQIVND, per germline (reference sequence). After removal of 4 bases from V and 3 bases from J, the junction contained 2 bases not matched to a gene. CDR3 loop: CASSRGLAGGTDTQYF. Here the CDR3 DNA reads TGTGCCAGTAGTAGGGGACTAGCGGGAGGTACAGATACGCAGTATTTT.

Here the CDR3 reads CASRRTDSRNTIYF. The DNA for the CDR3 is TGTGCCAGCAGGCGGACAGACTCCCGGAACACCATATATTTT. The chain has TRBV21-1 and TRBJ1-3; the D call in the table, TRBD1, was not verified against the DNA. TRBV21-1 is designated a pseudogene. The CDR3 loop spans 14 amino acids.

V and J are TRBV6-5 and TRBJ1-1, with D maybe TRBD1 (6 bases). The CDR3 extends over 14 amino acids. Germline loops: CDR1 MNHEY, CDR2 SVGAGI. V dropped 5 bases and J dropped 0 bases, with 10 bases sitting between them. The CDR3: CASSITGLNTEAFF. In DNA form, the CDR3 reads TGTGCCAGCAGTATCACAGGGCTGAACACTGAAGCTTTCTTT.

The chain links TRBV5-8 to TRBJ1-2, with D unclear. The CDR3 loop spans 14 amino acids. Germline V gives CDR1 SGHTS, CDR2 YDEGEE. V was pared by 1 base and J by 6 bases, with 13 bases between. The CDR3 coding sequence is TGTGCCAGCAGCTTGCCGGGCCGAGGGAATGGCTACACCTTC. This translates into CASSLPGRGNGYTF.

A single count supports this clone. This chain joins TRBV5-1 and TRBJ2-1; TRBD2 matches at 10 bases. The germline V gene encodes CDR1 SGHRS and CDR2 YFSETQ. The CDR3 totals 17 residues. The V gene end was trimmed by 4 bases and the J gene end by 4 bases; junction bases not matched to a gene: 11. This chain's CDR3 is CASSAGITSGAYNEQFF. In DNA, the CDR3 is TGCGCCAGCAGCGCAGGCATCACTAGCGGGGCTTACAATGAGCAGTTCTTC.

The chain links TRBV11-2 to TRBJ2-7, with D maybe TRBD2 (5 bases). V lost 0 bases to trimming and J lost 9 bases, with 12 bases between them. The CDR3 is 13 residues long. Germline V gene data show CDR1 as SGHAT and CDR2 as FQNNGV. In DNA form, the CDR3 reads TGTGCCAGCAGCTTAGACCTCGGAGGCGGGCAGTACTTC. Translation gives CASSLDLGGGQYF.

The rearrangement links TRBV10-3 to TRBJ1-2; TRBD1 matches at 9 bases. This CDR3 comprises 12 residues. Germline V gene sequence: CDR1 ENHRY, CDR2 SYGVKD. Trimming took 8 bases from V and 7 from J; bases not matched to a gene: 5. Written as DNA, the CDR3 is TGTGCCATCCTCTCGACAGGGGGTGGCTACACCTTC. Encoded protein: CAILSTGGGYTF.

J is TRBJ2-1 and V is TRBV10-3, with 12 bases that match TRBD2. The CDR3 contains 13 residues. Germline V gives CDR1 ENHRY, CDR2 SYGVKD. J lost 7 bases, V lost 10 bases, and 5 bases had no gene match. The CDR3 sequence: CATLAGGRNEQFF. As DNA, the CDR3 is TGTGCCACGCTAGCGGGAGGGCGTAATGAGCAGTTCTTC.

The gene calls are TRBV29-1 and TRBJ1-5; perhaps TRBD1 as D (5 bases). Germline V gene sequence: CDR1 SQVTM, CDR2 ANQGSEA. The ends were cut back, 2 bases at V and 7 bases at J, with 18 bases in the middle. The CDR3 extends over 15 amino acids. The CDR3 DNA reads TGCAGCGTTGAACTCGCAGGGCGGGGCGGGCAGCCCCAGCATTTT. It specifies CSVELAGRGGQPQHF.

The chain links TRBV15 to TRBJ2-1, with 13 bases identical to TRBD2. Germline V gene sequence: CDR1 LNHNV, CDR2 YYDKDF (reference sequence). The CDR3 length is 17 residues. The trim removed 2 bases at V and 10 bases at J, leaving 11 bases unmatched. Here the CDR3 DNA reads TGTGCCACCAGCAGAATTCTCATGACTAGCGGGAGGAAGGAGCAGTTCTTC. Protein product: CATSRILMTSGRKEQFF.

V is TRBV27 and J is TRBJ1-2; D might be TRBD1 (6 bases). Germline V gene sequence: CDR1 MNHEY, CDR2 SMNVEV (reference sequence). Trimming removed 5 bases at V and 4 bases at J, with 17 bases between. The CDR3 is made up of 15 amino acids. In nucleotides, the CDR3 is TGTGCCAGCAGTCGCACTGAGGGGGTAGGCTATGGCTACACCTTC. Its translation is CASSRTEGVGYGYTF.

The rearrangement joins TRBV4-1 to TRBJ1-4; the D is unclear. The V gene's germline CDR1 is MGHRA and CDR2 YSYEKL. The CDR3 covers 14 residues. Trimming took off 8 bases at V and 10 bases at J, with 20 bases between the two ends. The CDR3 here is CASHGWRDEGKLFF. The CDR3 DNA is TGCGCCAGCCACGGGTGGAGGGATGAAGGAAAACTGTTTTTT.

CDR3 in amino acids: CASSLSASGSRNEQFF. CDR3 coding DNA: TGTGCCAGCAGTTTATCGGCTAGCGGGAGTCGCAATGAGCAGTTCTTC. The chain uses TRBV28 and TRBJ2-1; 10 bases are shared with TRBD2. V shed 1 base, J shed 6 bases, and the junction held 6 bases outside the gene matches. The CDR3 length is 16 residues. The germline gives CDR1 MDHEN, CDR2 SYDVKM.

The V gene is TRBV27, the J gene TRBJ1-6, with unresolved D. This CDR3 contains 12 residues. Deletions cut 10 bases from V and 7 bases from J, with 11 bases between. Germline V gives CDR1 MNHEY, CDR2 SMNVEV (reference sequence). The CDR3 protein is CAIPRVNSPLHF. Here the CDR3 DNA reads TGTGCCATACCTCGGGTAAATTCACCCCTCCACTTT.